Listed below are T cell receptor beta chains from one sample, sequenced in a study of blood T cell repertoires in COVID-19. The data were produced by immunoSEQ multiplex PCR, yet TCRdb's version contains in-frame clones alone and is incomplete. The sample gives approximately 89,000 clones, 70% to 90% of which show up once; about 4.2% is in the top ten. The material sequenced was peripheral blood. These TCRs come from a man aged 65-85 years with acute or convalescent COVID-19. CDR3s leave out the opening cysteine and the closing phenylalanine or tryptophan. Clone size is not always given. Where it is, it says once, few, many or a class for expanded clones.

TRBV3-1/TRBV3-2 - ASSPLYSTGELF
TRBV12-3/TRBV12-4 - ASSSDYVETQY
TRBV29-1 - SVEALDREANGYT
TRBV7-2 - ASSQGLALSYEQY
TRBV9 - ASSVAGGNTEAF
TRBV7-3 - ASTLNRVTGTDTQY
TRBV4-1 - ASSQEENSGNQPQH
TRBV24-1 once ATSDPSPSGGTDTQY
TRBV10-1 - ASSELLGGNGEQF
TRBV5-1 - ASSRDIGQPQH
TRBV6-6 few ASSLSGGGTEAF
TRBV5-1 once ASSSTGAGSPLH
TRBV3-1/TRBV3-2 - ASSLWTTHQETQY
TRBV5-1 - ASSLGQDNEKLF
TRBV9 - ASSVFDRTTNSPLH
TRBV5-1 - ASSLGRWGAGALQETQY
TRBV12-3/TRBV12-4 - ASSVDSYYGYT
TRBV3-1/TRBV3-2 - ASSQGFEGRSPLH
TRBV5-1 - ASSPQGDWDQPQH
TRBV10-2 - ASASGLEGYQPQH
TRBV9 - ASSGQRYNSPLH
TRBV5-1 - ASSLDRADRYT
TRBV5-1 - ASSSDRTGPDNEQF
TRBV6-5 once ASRSFHGSGNTIY
TRBV24-1 - ATSQEADTQY
TRBV28 few ASSRTASVNSPLH
TRBV6-1 - ASSDRLAGGPSYNEQF
TRBV2 - ASSARRTSKNIQY
TRBV2 once ASRATTSGAAYEQY
TRBV9 - ASSTHRGGETQY
TRBV18 - ASSPASGRRETQY
TRBV3-1/TRBV3-2 - ASTLGGGALDTQY
TRBV14 - ASSRGLAPREQY
TRBV5-4 - ASSAGQGATGNTIY
TRBV5-1 few ASSFLGGQRNEKLF
TRBV27 - ASSSLSGYGTDTQY
TRBV27 - ASSLGSPTVATNEKLF
TRBV28 - ASSLITRDSVIPGELF
TRBV7-7 - ASSLATGRGETQY
TRBV15 - ATSRDWQGRNGYT
TRBV19 - ASTPAGQGSEKLF
TRBV6-5 - ASTDFNQPQH
TRBV2 - ASKGGYEKLF
TRBV5-5 once ASSSRQSTNEKLF
TRBV5-1 - ASSLGLAGGQETQY
TRBV2 - ASRDSLDSPLH
TRBV5-1 - ASSLDRNQPQH
TRBV5-4 - ASSHREATEAF
TRBV27 - ASSLSTGGYNSPLH
TRBV6-5 - ASSYSTGGPDTQY
TRBV5-1 - ASSLQTGGDGYT
TRBV19 - ASSIGQWETQY
TRBV5-1 - ASKSGQGNTGELF
TRBV2 - ASSPRLTNEKLF